The T cell receptor (beta chain) under discussion was sequenced for a study of control samples from healthy donors and cancer patients (dated by TCRdb to 2018 to 2021). The library was obtained by the immunoSEQ multiplex PCR assay. TCRdb obtained this table from immuneACCESS and retained in-frame rearrangements with V and J assigned. These tables miss some clones; where compared with another copy, unresolved V genes account for less than half of the shortfall, and the remainder is unexplained. The sample table records tens of thousands of clones; about 94% of these occur just once. Roughly 3% of the sample lies in the top ten. Spanning cysteine to phenylalanine, the CDR3 consists of 13 amino acids. Only CDR3 DNA is held: 39 bases, read in frame from base 1. V drops 2 bases and J drops 4 bases, leaving 9 bases in between. CDR1 SGDLS and CDR2 YYNGEE were looked up in the germline V gene. With respect to this clone: What this receptor recognizes is not known. Base qualities are not provided; no much larger clone lies one nucleotide away.

This TCR came from a woman in her twenties or thirties in good health. Material: blood. In this chain, TRBV9 is recombined with TRBJ2-5, with no reliable assignment of the D segment. The CDR3 reads as follows: CASSVNVGETQYF. The DNA sequence is given as TGTGCCAGCAGCGTTAATGTCGGAGAGACCCAGTACTTC.